Each of the 29 T cell receptor beta chains below was sequenced from the same sample in a study of siplizumab effects on memory and regulatory T cells. The table came from immunoSEQ multiplex PCR; TCRdb's copy has only in-frame clones and leaves some out. This sample has approximately 100,000 clones; approximately 92% occur once, and the top ten carry about 2.4%. The specimen was CD4+ T cells sorted from blood. These receptor sequences come from a human donor in good health. Some clones in this sample may be carry-over from other donors' samples.

The table lists this clone with a count of one. The chain recombines TRBV29-1 with TRBJ1-2; 8 bases are shared with TRBD1. The length of the CDR3 is 12 residues. The V gene end was trimmed by 6 bases and the J gene end by 6 bases; junction bases not matched to a gene: 6. Germline CDR1 is SQVTM and CDR2 is ANQGSEA. In nucleotides, the CDR3 is TGCAGCGTCAGCCGGACAGGGCATGGCTACACCTTC. It specifies CSVSRTGHGYTF.

The rearrangement links TRBV28 to TRBJ2-5, with D maybe TRBD2 (6 bases). From germline, CDR1 is MDHEN and CDR2 SYDVKM. Deletions cut 5 bases from V and 5 bases from J, with 21 bases between. The CDR3 is made up of 16 amino acids. For the CDR3, the DNA is TGTGCCAGCAGTCACATGACTAGAATGAATATGGAGACCCAGTACTTC. Its protein is CASSHMTRMNMETQYF.

This chain joins TRBV9 and TRBJ2-1; 7 nucleotides line up with TRBD1. The CDR3 contains 15 residues. V lost 0 bases and J lost 3; bases outside the gene matches: 3. Germline-derived CDR1 and CDR2 are SGDLS and YYNGEE. CDR3 in DNA: TGTGCCAGCAGCGTAGGGGCAGGGGGCTACAATGAGCAGTTCTTC. It is translated as CASSVGAGGYNEQFF.

This clone was picked up one time. The gene calls are TRBV7-3 and TRBJ2-7; 12 bases map to TRBD2. The CDR3 is made up of 15 amino acids. The germline CDR1 and CDR2 sequences are SGHTA and FQGTGA. The trim removed 3 bases at V and 6 bases at J, leaving 6 bases unmatched. For the CDR3, the DNA is TGTGCCAGCAGCTTTCTAGCGGGAGGGCTCAGCGAGCAGTACTTC. Its protein is CASSFLAGGLSEQYF.

The rearrangement joins TRBV19 to TRBJ2-5; no definite D call. This CDR3 contains 14 residues. Germline V CDR1 and CDR2: LNHDA, SQIVND (reference sequence). Trimming took off 5 bases at V and 4 bases at J, with 14 bases between the two ends. CDR3 sequence (DNA): TGTGCCAGTAGTCGAGGTGGGCAAGGAGAGACCCAGTACTTC. This translates into CASSRGGQGETQYF.

The V and J genes are TRBV29-1 and TRBJ2-1, with D possibly being TRBD2 (6 bases). The V gene lost 1 base and the J gene lost 8 bases, with 18 bases spanning the gap. Germline V lookup: CDR1 SQVTM, CDR2 ANQGSEA. The length of the CDR3 is 15 residues. Here the CDR3 reads CSVEGLGRGTYEQFF. The CDR3 DNA reads as TGCAGCGTTGAAGGCCTCGGTCGCGGGACTTATGAGCAGTTCTTC.

The gene calls are TRBV18 and TRBJ1-4, with D perhaps matching TRBD1 (5 bases). CDR1 is KGHSH and CDR2 is LQKENI in the germline V gene. CDR3 size: 16 residues. With 3 bases removed from V and 4 bases from J, the gap between germline ends came to 15 bases. The CDR3 spells CASSPDIGTSNEKLFF. For the CDR3, the DNA is TGTGCCAGCTCACCGGACATCGGGACGAGTAATGAAAAACTGTTTTTT. Using reference TRBV18 and TRBJ1-4 for the parts outside the CDR3, the full variable domain is NAGVMQNPRHLVRRRGQEARLRCSPMKGHSHVYWYRQLPEEGLKFMVYLQKENIIDESGMPKERFSAEFPKEGPSILRIQQVVRGDSAAYFCASSPDIGTSNEKLFFGSGTQLSVL.

V and J are TRBV7-2 and TRBJ1-3, with D unresolved. The V end lost 0 bases, the J end lost 2 bases, and 2 bases lay between the germline ends. Germline loops: CDR1 SGHTA, CDR2 FQGNSA. This CDR3 is built from 13 residues. The CDR3: CASSLATGNTIYF. The DNA of the CDR3 is TGTGCCAGCAGCTTAGCGACTGGAAACACCATATATTTT.

The V and J genes are TRBV15 and TRBJ1-5; D gene uncertain. V was cut by 0 bases and J by 9 bases, with 9 bases left in between. This CDR3 region has 13 residues. The germline V gene has CDR1 LNHNV and CDR2 YYDKDF (reference sequence). The CDR3: CATSRDRVGPQHF. CDR3 sequence (DNA): TGTGCCACCAGCAGAGATCGCGTCGGGCCCCAGCATTTT.

The CDR3 region is CASSYTPGGGEQYF. In DNA form, the CDR3 reads TGTGCCAGCAGTTACACCCCAGGGGGGGGTGAGCAGTACTTC. The V call is TRBV6-5, the J call TRBJ2-7; TRBD1 or TRBD2 may be the D gene (7 bases each). This CDR3 has 14 amino acids. The V end lost 2 bases, the J end lost 7 bases, and 15 bases lay between the germline ends. The germline gives CDR1 MNHEY, CDR2 SVGAGI.

This chain connects TRBV4-2 to TRBJ1-2; 12 bases map to TRBD1. This CDR3 comprises 18 residues. V lost 5 bases, J lost 4 bases, and 14 bases stayed unmatched. Germline lookup yields CDR1 LGHNA and CDR2 YNFKEQ. The DNA of the CDR3 is TGTGCCAGCAGCTTTACCCGGGACAGGGGGCCGAGAAGCTATGGCTACACCTTC. Protein: CASSFTRDRGPRSYGYTF.

This chain connects TRBV7-3 to TRBJ2-2; 14 bases map to TRBD2. The CDR3 is made up of 16 amino acids. Unmatched junction bases numbered 3, after V lost 3 bases and J lost 6 bases. CDR1 and CDR2 from the germline V gene are SGHTA and FQGTGA. CDR3 nucleotide sequence: TGTGCCAGCAGCTTGGGACTAGCGGGAGAGTCCGGGGAGCTGTTTTTT. This sequence encodes CASSLGLAGESGELFF. The full variable domain, its missing parts supplied by reference TRBV7-3 and TRBJ2-2, is GAGVSQTPSNKVTEKGKYVELRCDPISGHTALYWYRQSLGQGPEFLIYFQGTGAADDSGLPNDRFFAVRPEGSVSTLKIQRTERGDSAVYLCASSLGLAGESGELFFGEGSRLTVL.

On this clone itself: The junction does not match germline at one end; this may be a read error. This sequence joins TRBV6-1 and TRBJ2-2, with a tentative D call TRBD2 (6 bases). CDR1 MNHNS and CDR2 SASEGT come from the germline V gene. The CDR3 loop spans 14 amino acids. The CDR3 loop reads CAGSSGVVTGELFF. The CDR3 DNA sequence: TGTGCCGGCAGTTCGGGAGTAGTCACCGGGGAGCTGTTTTTT.

V is TRBV30 and J is TRBJ2-7; D perhaps matches TRBD2 (7 bases). Germline V gene data show CDR1 as GTSNPN and CDR2 as SVGIG (reference sequence). The V gene lost 2 bases and the J gene lost 6 bases, with 14 bases spanning the gap. The CDR3 sequence is 13 residues long. The CDR3: CAWSQGGGREQYF. In DNA, the CDR3 is TGTGCCTGGAGTCAAGGGGGGGGCCGCGAGCAGTACTTC.

The V call is TRBV14, the J call TRBJ2-5; TRBD2 matches 9 bases. The CDR3 totals 15 residues. Germline CDR1 SGHDN, CDR2 FVKESK. The V segment lost 1 base and the J segment 4 bases; nucleotides outside the gene matches: 4. This CDR3 is CASSQGSGRSETQYF. CDR3 nucleotides: TGTGCCAGCAGCCAAGGGAGCGGGAGGTCAGAGACCCAGTACTTC.

The chain recombines TRBV6-1 with TRBJ1-3, with D hard to call. CDR3 size: 15 residues. Germline V gene data show CDR1 as MNHNS and CDR2 as SASEGT. Trimming took off 7 bases at V and 1 base at J, with 14 bases between the two ends. The CDR3 is CASNPEGGSGNTIYF. CDR3 nucleotide sequence: TGTGCCAGCAACCCTGAAGGAGGGTCTGGAAACACCATATATTTT.

The gene calls are TRBV28 and TRBJ2-7; D might be TRBD2 (6 bases). CDR3 length: 15 amino acids. The V gene lost 3 bases and the J gene lost 0 bases, with 12 bases spanning the gap. Germline CDR1 MDHEN, CDR2 SYDVKM. The DNA of the CDR3 is TGTGCCAGCAGTTTGGCCGGGACTTACTCCTACGAGCAGTACTTC. Its protein is CASSLAGTYSYEQYF.

The V and J genes are TRBV5-1 and TRBJ2-3; D call uncertain. Germline V lookup: CDR1 SGHRS, CDR2 YFSETQ. CDR3 length equals 12 residues. V lost 4 bases and J 8 bases, leaving 11 bases between the germline ends. The CDR3 DNA reads TGCGCCAGCAGCCCCAGTGGTCGTACGCAGTATTTT. Translation: CASSPSGRTQYF.

About this clone itself: Other DNA sequences in the sample encode the same CDR3. V is TRBV5-1 and J is TRBJ1-3; D ambiguous. This CDR3 comprises 15 residues. CDR1 and CDR2 (germline): SGHRS, YFSETQ. V was trimmed by 1 base and J by 4 bases, leaving 12 bases between them. CDR3 DNA: TGCGCCAGCAGCTTGAATGGGGAGTCCGGAAACACCATATATTTT. Translation: CASSLNGESGNTIYF.

The chain carries TRBV6-4 and TRBJ2-3, with D maybe TRBD1 (6 bases). Trimming took 4 bases from V and 2 from J, leaving 10 bases between them. The CDR3 has 14 residues. Germline V CDR1 and CDR2: MRHNA, SNTAGT. CDR3 in amino acids: CASSATGTTDTQYF. CDR3 DNA: TGTGCCAGCAGTGCGACAGGTACCACAGATACGCAGTATTTT.

The V and J genes are TRBV5-1 and TRBJ2-1; the D gene is possibly TRBD1 (6 bases). This CDR3 is built from 12 residues. V was cut by 2 bases and J by 8 bases, with 8 bases left in between. Germline CDR1 SGHRS, CDR2 YFSETQ. DNA of the CDR3: TGCGCCAGCAGCTTTACAGGGCATGAGCAGTTCTTC. Translation: CASSFTGHEQFF.

The chain carries TRBV5-1 and TRBJ2-3, with D perhaps matching TRBD2 (7 bases). Germline loops: CDR1 SGHRS, CDR2 YFSETQ. V lost 0 bases, J lost 3 bases, and 32 bases lay in between. The CDR3 sequence is 22 residues long. The CDR3 DNA reads TGCGCCAGCAGCTTGGGGCAGGGGACCTACACTAGCGTCTTTTTAGGTACAGATACGCAGTATTTT. Residues: CASSLGQGTYTSVFLGTDTQYF.

This chain uses TRBV19 with TRBJ2-3, with 7 bases that match TRBD2. The V gene end was trimmed by 3 bases and the J gene end by 5 bases; junction bases not matched to a gene: 5. The CDR3 is made up of 14 amino acids. Germline V gene lookup returns CDR1 LNHDA and CDR2 SQIVND (reference sequence). Here the CDR3 DNA reads TGTGCCAGTAGTATTGACTTAGCGGGAGATACGCAGTATTTT. This translates into CASSIDLAGDTQYF.

The chain joins TRBV9 to TRBJ2-1, with TRBD2 identical over 8 bases. The CDR3 totals 16 residues. Unmatched junction bases numbered 7, after V lost 1 base and J lost 4 bases. CDR1 is SGDLS, CDR2 YYNGEE, per germline. CDR3 coding DNA: TGTGCCAGCAGCGTACGAACTAGCGGAGGTTACAATGAGCAGTTCTTC. Translated, it gives CASSVRTSGGYNEQFF.

This chain joins TRBV5-1 and TRBJ2-3, with D perhaps given as TRBD1 or TRBD2 (5 bases each). CDR1 and CDR2 (germline): SGHRS, YFSETQ. The V and J ends lost 4 bases and 8 bases respectively, with 26 bases between them. This CDR3 spans 17 amino acids. Here the CDR3 DNA reads TGCGCCAGCAGCCTTTGGGGTTCGCGGCAGGGTGAGGGTACGCAGTATTTT. Translated: CASSLWGSRQGEGTQYF.

This clone has more than one count but fewer than ten. The chain employs TRBV9 and TRBJ1-2, with D uncertain. The CDR3 extends over 14 amino acids. V lost 5 bases and J 4 bases, leaving 15 bases between the germline ends. The germline gives CDR1 SGDLS, CDR2 YYNGEE. The CDR3: CASSKSQTGYGYTF. CDR3 nucleotide sequence: TGTGCCAGCAGTAAATCCCAAACGGGCTATGGCTACACCTTC.

In its sample, this clone was seen once. The rearrangement uses TRBV5-1 and TRBJ2-5; 7 nucleotides match TRBD1. CDR1 and CDR2 from the germline V gene are SGHRS and YFSETQ. Trimming removed 3 bases from V and 1 base from J; junction bases left unmatched: 3. This CDR3 region has 14 residues. DNA for the CDR3: TGCGCCAGCAGCTCGACAGGGCCCCAAGAGACCCAGTACTTC. Translation gives CASSSTGPQETQYF. The variable domain in full, with the rest retrieved from reference TRBV5-1 and TRBJ2-5, is KAGVTQTPRYLIKTRGQQVTLSCSPISGHRSVSWYQQTPGQGLQFLFEYFSETQRNKGNFPGRFSGRQFSNSRSEMNVSTLELGDSALYLCASSSTGPQETQYFGPGTRLLVL.

The chain couples TRBV7-9 to TRBJ2-7; D unclear. The CDR3 has 12 amino acids. Germline V gene data show CDR1 as SEHNR and CDR2 as FQNEAQ (reference sequence). Trimming took 3 bases from V and 6 from J, leaving 9 bases between them. CDR3 nucleotide sequence: TGTGCCAGCAGCTTTAACCTTGGCGAGCAGTACTTC. Translation: CASSFNLGEQYF.

The genes are TRBV10-3 and TRBJ1-6; D is possibly TRBD1 (6 bases). This CDR3 is built from 15 residues. CDR1 ENHRY and CDR2 SYGVKD come from the germline V gene. With 6 bases removed from V and 5 bases from J, the gap between germline ends came to 14 bases. CDR3 bases: TGTGCCATCAGCCCACAGGGACGCGATAATTCACCCCTCCACTTT. Residues: CAISPQGRDNSPLHF.